This T cell receptor beta chain was sequenced during a study of blood T cell repertoires in COVID-19. Germline assignment: CDR1 SGHRS and CDR2 YFSETQ. The CDR3 length is 14 residues. Trimming cost V 7 bases and J 0 bases, with 12 bases left between them. Individuals drawn from around 24 US areas were roughly 18 to 95 years old. In the original workflow: Estimation of nucleated cell counts was performed using reference gene primer amplification. The protocol was immunoSEQ multiplex PCR, while the TCRdb copy is restricted to in-frame clones and leaves out a portion. That table gives V, J and clone size, and the DNA gave D and trimming. The table shows approximately 350,000 clones, with around 83% occurring only once.

The clonotype originates from a woman aged 45-65 years who had recovered from COVID-19. The chain has TRBV5-1 and TRBJ2-3; D unclear. Sequencing was performed on PBMCs or T cells enriched from blood (not recorded which). This CDR3 is CASSRQASTDTQYF. The DNA of the CDR3 is TGCGCCAGCTCAAGGCAGGCGAGCACAGATACGCAGTATTTT.